The clone carrying this T cell receptor (beta chain) occurred a few times. Its antigen is currently unknown. TCRdb reanalysed the reads using MiXCR and keeps one entry per CDR3 protein. The sample records roughly 300,000 distinct CDR3 sequences, 8% to 10% being singletons. The data were obtained in a study of T cell repertoires in cytomegalovirus infection. The CDR3 has 14 amino acids. Trimming removed 0 bases at V and 5 bases at J, with 9 bases between. Germline CDR1 reads LGHNA; CDR2 reads YSLEER. Whole-study results and caveats: Summed public TCR beta family frequency identified CMV carriers bearing the relevant HLA.

Sequences were obtained from PBMCs. The receptor was isolated from a human donor in good health (CMV status not recorded). Some clones in this sample may be carry-over from other donors' samples. The J gene is TRBJ2-3, the V gene TRBV4-3; D is perhaps TRBD2 (6 bases). CDR3 sequence reads: CASSQEVGGDTQYF. The DNA for the CDR3 is TGCGCCAGCAGCCAAGAGGTCGGGGGAGATACGCAGTATTTT.